Sequencing of this T cell receptor (beta chain) was carried out in a study of early T cells in non-severe SARS-CoV-2 infection. In the study overall: Investigators sequenced bulk RNA drawn from unsorted whole blood, and chains remained unpaired. Overall study findings and caveats: Clonotype matching in VDJdb favored anti-spike CD8 responses and did not capture private and CD4 specificities.

cDNA molecules, individually, were tagged with unique molecular identifiers. Each CDR3 protein gets one entry after TCRdb re-called the 5' RACE reads with MiXCR. The table shows roughly 52,000 distinct CDR3 sequences, with 6.5% to 7.5% occurring only once. Germline V CDR1 and CDR2: SGHKS, YYEKEE (reference sequence). The CDR3 spans 15 residues. Between the trimmed V and J ends, which lost 1 base and 11 bases, there was a span of 19 bases. This clonotype was seen many times. Antigen specificity is unknown. The chain employs TRBV5-5 and TRBJ2-4; weak D call: TRBD1 (6 bases). The TCR sequence derives from an adult who was a healthcare worker with PCR-confirmed SARS-CoV-2 infection or an uninfected control (not recorded which). Here the sequenced sample was whole blood, taken at baseline. CDR3 amino acids: CASSLSAGVRIVQYF. The CDR3 coding sequence is TGTGCCAGCAGCTTGTCGGCAGGGGTGAGGATCGTTCAGTACTTC.